The clone carrying this TCR beta chain was seen only a few times. Its antigen is unidentified. Germline V gene data show CDR1 as SQVTM and CDR2 as ANQGSEA. The CDR3 contains 13 residues. V gave up 5 bases and J gave up 1 base, with 11 bases separating them. The source of the sample is a study of T cell repertoires in cytomegalovirus infection. Whole-study context: Through public TCR beta signatures, both CMV infection and matching HLA type were indicated.

TCRdb reanalysed the reads using MiXCR and keeps one entry per CDR3 protein. This table holds about 680,000 distinct CDR3 sequences, approximately 24% found once. Whole-study results and caveats: HLA-C-restricted CMV clonotypes gave the most frequent clonotype in two of eight donors. Of the TCR beta families, the public ones yielded a cumulative frequency that identified carriers of CMV plus the relevant HLA.

Sequenced: CD8+ T cells from PBMCs. This TCR came from a human donor in good health (CMV status not recorded). Some clones in this sample may be carry-over from other donors' samples. The rearrangement uses TRBV29-1 and TRBJ1-1; no reliable D call. The CDR3 DNA follows: TGCAGCGTTATGCCGGCCCAGAACACTGAAGCTTTCTTT. Its translation is CSVMPAQNTEAFF.